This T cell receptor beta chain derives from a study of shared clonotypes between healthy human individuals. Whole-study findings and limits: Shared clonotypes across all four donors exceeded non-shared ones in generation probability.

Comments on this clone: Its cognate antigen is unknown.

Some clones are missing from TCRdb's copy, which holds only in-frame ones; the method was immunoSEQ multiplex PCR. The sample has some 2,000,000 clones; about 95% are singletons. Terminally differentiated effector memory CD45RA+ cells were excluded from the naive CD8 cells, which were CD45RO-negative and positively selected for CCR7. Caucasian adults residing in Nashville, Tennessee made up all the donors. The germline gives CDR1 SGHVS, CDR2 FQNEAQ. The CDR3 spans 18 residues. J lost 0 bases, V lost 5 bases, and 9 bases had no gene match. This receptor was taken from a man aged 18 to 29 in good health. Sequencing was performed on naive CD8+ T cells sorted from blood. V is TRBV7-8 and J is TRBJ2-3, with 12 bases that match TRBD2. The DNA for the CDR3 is TGTGCCAGCAGCCCGTGGACTAGCGGGACCACTAGCACAGATACGCAGTATTTT. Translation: CASSPWTSGTTSTDTQYF.